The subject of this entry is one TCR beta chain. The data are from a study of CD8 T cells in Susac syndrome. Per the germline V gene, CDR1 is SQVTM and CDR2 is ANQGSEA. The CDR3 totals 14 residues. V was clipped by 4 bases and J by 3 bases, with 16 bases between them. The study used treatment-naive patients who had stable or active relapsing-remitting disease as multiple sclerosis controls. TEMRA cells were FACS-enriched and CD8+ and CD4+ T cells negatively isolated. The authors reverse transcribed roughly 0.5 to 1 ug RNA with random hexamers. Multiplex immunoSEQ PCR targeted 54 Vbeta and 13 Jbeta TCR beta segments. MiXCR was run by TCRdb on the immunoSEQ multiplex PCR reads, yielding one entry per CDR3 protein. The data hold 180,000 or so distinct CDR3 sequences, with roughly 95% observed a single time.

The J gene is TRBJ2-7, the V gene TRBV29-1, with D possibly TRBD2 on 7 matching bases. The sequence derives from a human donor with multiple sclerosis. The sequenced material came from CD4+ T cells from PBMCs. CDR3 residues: CSVGGGRGHYEQYF. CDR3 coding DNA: TGCAGCGTTGGCGGTGGGCGGGGGCACTACGAGCAGTACTTC.